Listed below are T cell receptor beta chains from one sample, sequenced in a study of blood T cell repertoires in COVID-19. Using immunoSEQ multiplex PCR, the repertoire was profiled, and TCRdb retains in-frame clones only, with some absent. The sample lists over 70,000 clones, around three quarters occurring once. Source material: peripheral blood. The receptors derive from an elderly woman with acute or convalescent COVID-19. CDR3s include the opening cysteine and the closing phenylalanine or tryptophan. D genes are given only for firm matches. Clone size, where shown, is once, few, many, or a class for clones that have expanded.

D gene: TRBD2
J gene: TRBJ2-5
V gene: TRBV27
clone size: few
CDR3 protein: CASSLLAGIGETQYF
CDR3 DNA: TGTGCCAGCAGTTTACTAGCGGGAATTGGAGAGACCCAGTACTTC

D gene: TRBD2
J gene: TRBJ2-7
V gene: TRBV19
clone size: -
CDR3 protein: CASKPGTSGSYEQYF
CDR3 DNA: TGTGCCAGTAAACCCGGGACTAGCGGGAGCTACGAGCAGTACTTC

D gene: TRBD1
J gene: TRBJ2-1
V gene: TRBV9
clone size: few
CDR3 protein: CASSALLGQGLDEQFF
CDR3 DNA: TGTGCCAGCAGCGCCCTCCTGGGACAGGGTTTGGATGAGCAGTTCTTC

D gene: -
J gene: TRBJ1-6
V gene: TRBV14
clone size: -
CDR3 protein: CASSRGSYNSPLHF
CDR3 DNA: TGTGCCAGCAGCAGGGGCTCCTATAATTCACCCCTCCACTTT

D gene: TRBD1
J gene: TRBJ2-7
V gene: TRBV5-8
clone size: -
CDR3 protein: CASSPTGGRPYEQYF
CDR3 DNA: TGTGCCAGCAGCCCGACAGGGGGAAGGCCCTACGAGCAGTACTTC

D gene: TRBD2
J gene: TRBJ2-1
V gene: TRBV5-1
clone size: -
CDR3 protein: CASSLGLADNEQFF
CDR3 DNA: TGCGCCAGCAGCTTGGGACTAGCGGACAATGAGCAGTTCTTC

D gene: -
J gene: TRBJ2-1
V gene: TRBV5-1
clone size: -
CDR3 protein: CASGQTRTHNEQFF
CDR3 DNA: TGCGCCAGCGGCCAAACTAGAACCCACAATGAGCAGTTCTTC

D gene: TRBD2
J gene: TRBJ2-3
V gene: TRBV4-1
clone size: -
CDR3 protein: CASSQSRGGDVPDTQYF
CDR3 DNA: TGCGCCAGCAGCCAATCTAGGGGAGGGGATGTTCCAGATACGCAGTATTTT

D gene: -
J gene: TRBJ2-5
V gene: TRBV3-1/TRBV3-2
clone size: -
CDR3 protein: CASSQRRQAWAQYF
CDR3 DNA: TGTGCCAGCAGCCAACGCCGACAGGCCTGGGCCCAGTACTTC

D gene: TRBD1
J gene: TRBJ1-3
V gene: TRBV6-5
clone size: -
CDR3 protein: CASSRTGAGNTIYF
CDR3 DNA: TGTGCCAGCAGTCGAACAGGGGCTGGAAACACCATATATTTT

D gene: TRBD1
J gene: TRBJ2-1
V gene: TRBV9
clone size: -
CDR3 protein: CASSLWTGNGLYNEQFF
CDR3 DNA: TGTGCCAGCAGCCTCTGGACAGGGAATGGTCTCTACAATGAGCAGTTCTTC

D gene: -
J gene: TRBJ2-5
V gene: TRBV7-2
clone size: -
CDR3 protein: CASSSQRVEPPYPQETQYF
CDR3 DNA: TGTGCCAGCAGCTCCCAGCGGGTGGAGCCCCCTTACCCCCAAGAGACCCAGTACTTC

D gene: -
J gene: TRBJ1-5
V gene: TRBV6-4
clone size: -
CDR3 protein: CASSAIEGRANSNQPQHF
CDR3 DNA: TGTGCCAGCAGTGCTATCGAGGGGAGGGCCAATAGCAATCAGCCCCAGCATTTT

D gene: -
J gene: TRBJ2-5
V gene: TRBV9
clone size: -
CDR3 protein: CASSVGLLYQETQYF
CDR3 DNA: TGTGCCAGCAGTGTGGGACTTCTGTACCAAGAGACCCAGTACTTC

D gene: TRBD2
J gene: TRBJ2-1
V gene: TRBV7-9
clone size: -
CDR3 protein: CASSLAGGGSYNEQFF
CDR3 DNA: TGTGCCAGCAGCTTAGCGGGGGGAGGGTCCTACAATGAGCAGTTCTTC

D gene: -
J gene: TRBJ2-5
V gene: TRBV11-2
clone size: -
CDR3 protein: CASSLGLVETQYF
CDR3 DNA: TGTGCCAGCAGCTTAGGGCTAGTGGAGACCCAGTACTTC

D gene: TRBD1
J gene: TRBJ2-3
V gene: TRBV9
clone size: -
CDR3 protein: CASSVATGQGPHTQYF
CDR3 DNA: TGTGCCAGCAGCGTAGCTACAGGACAGGGCCCTCATACGCAGTATTTT

D gene: -
J gene: TRBJ1-2
V gene: TRBV4-1
clone size: -
CDR3 protein: CASSQDGGFPNYGYTF
CDR3 DNA: TGCGCCAGCAGCCAAGATGGAGGGTTTCCTAACTATGGCTACACCTTC

D gene: -
J gene: TRBJ1-4
V gene: TRBV19
clone size: -
CDR3 protein: CASNRGVSNEKLFF
CDR3 DNA: TGTGCCAGTAACCGGGGGGTCAGTAATGAAAAACTGTTTTTT

D gene: TRBD2
J gene: TRBJ2-7
V gene: TRBV20-1
clone size: -
CDR3 protein: CSASGLADYEQYF
CDR3 DNA: TGCAGTGCTAGTGGGCTAGCGGACTACGAGCAGTACTTC

D gene: -
J gene: TRBJ1-1
V gene: TRBV11-1
clone size: -
CDR3 protein: CASSLQENTEAFF
CDR3 DNA: TGTGCCAGCAGCTTACAGGAGAACACTGAAGCTTTCTTT

D gene: TRBD2
J gene: TRBJ2-7
V gene: TRBV18
clone size: few
CDR3 protein: CASSPVGGSSYEQYF
CDR3 DNA: TGTGCCAGCTCACCGGTCGGGGGGAGCTCCTACGAGCAGTACTTC

D gene: TRBD1
J gene: TRBJ1-2
V gene: TRBV6-2/TRBV6-3
clone size: -
CDR3 protein: CASSSPGQGAGYTF
CDR3 DNA: TGTGCCAGCAGTTCCCCGGGACAGGGGGCCGGCTACACCTTC

D gene: -
J gene: TRBJ2-7
V gene: TRBV7-3
clone size: -
CDR3 protein: CASSLGGGTYEQYF
CDR3 DNA: TGTGCCAGCAGCTTAGGCGGGGGCACATACGAGCAGTACTTC

D gene: TRBD2
J gene: TRBJ2-3
V gene: TRBV5-1
clone size: -
CDR3 protein: CASSFAGGRTDTQYF
CDR3 DNA: TGCGCCAGCAGCTTCGCGGGAGGCCGCACAGATACGCAGTATTTT

D gene: -
J gene: TRBJ1-1
V gene: TRBV29-1
clone size: -
CDR3 protein: CSFTPNTEAFF
CDR3 DNA: TGCAGCTTCACTCCGAACACTGAAGCTTTCTTT

D gene: -
J gene: TRBJ2-5
V gene: TRBV4-1
clone size: -
CDR3 protein: CASSQGTRIQETQYF
CDR3 DNA: TGCGCCAGCAGCCAGGGGACAAGGATCCAAGAGACCCAGTACTTC

D gene: TRBD1
J gene: TRBJ1-6
V gene: TRBV7-3
clone size: -
CDR3 protein: CASSQGQGNSPLHF
CDR3 DNA: TGTGCCAGCAGCCAGGGACAGGGAAATTCACCCCTCCACTTT

D gene: -
J gene: TRBJ2-7
V gene: TRBV27
clone size: -
CDR3 protein: CASSSHHTSLGAYEQYF
CDR3 DNA: TGTGCCAGCAGTTCCCACCATACTAGCTTAGGAGCCTACGAGCAGTACTTC

D gene: -
J gene: TRBJ1-1
V gene: TRBV7-2
clone size: -
CDR3 protein: CASSAAGGMNTEAFF
CDR3 DNA: TGTGCCAGCAGCGCCGCGGGGGGAATGAACACTGAAGCTTTCTTT

D gene: -
J gene: TRBJ2-5
V gene: TRBV5-1
clone size: -
CDR3 protein: CASSLARVGQETQYF
CDR3 DNA: TGCGCCAGCAGCTTGGCCCGCGTTGGCCAAGAGACCCAGTACTTC